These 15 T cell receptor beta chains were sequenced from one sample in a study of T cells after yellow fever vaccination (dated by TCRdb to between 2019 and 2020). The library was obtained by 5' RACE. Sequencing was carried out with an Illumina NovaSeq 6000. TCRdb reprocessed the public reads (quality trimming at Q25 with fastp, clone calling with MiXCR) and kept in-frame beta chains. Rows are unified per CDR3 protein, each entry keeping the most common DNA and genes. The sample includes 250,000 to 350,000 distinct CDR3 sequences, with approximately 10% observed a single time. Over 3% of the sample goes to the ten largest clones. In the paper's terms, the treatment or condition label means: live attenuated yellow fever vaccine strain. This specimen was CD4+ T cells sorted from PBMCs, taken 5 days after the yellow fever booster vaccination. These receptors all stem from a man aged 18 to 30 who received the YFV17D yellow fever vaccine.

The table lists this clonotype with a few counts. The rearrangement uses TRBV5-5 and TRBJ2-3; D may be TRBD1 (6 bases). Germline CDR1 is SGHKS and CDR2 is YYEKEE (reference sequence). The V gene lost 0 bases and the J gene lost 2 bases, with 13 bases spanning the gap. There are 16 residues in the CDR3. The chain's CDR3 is CASSLGAGAPTDTQYF. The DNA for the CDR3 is TGTGCCAGCAGCTTGGGTGCAGGGGCCCCCACAGATACGCAGTATTTT.

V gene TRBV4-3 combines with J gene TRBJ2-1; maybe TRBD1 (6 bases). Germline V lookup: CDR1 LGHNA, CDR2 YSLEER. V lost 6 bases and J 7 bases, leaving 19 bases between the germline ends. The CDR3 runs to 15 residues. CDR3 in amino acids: CASRQNTGMLNEQFF. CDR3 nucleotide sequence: TGCGCCAGCAGACAAAACACAGGGATGTTGAATGAGCAGTTCTTC.

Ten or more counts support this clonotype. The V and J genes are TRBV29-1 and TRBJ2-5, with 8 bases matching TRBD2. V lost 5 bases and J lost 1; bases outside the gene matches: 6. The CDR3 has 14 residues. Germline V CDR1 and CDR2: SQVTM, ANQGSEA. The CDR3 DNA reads TGCAGCGTTCGGAGCGGGGGTTTCCAAGAGACCCAGTACTTC. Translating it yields CSVRSGGFQETQYF.

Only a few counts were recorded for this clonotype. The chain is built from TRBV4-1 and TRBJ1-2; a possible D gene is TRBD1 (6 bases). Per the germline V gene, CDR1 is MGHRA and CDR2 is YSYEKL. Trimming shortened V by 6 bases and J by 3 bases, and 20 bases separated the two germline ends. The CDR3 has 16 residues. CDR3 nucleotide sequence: TGCGCCAGCAGGCCAAACTCCGGGACACTTTACTATGGCTACACCTTC. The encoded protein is CASRPNSGTLYYGYTF.

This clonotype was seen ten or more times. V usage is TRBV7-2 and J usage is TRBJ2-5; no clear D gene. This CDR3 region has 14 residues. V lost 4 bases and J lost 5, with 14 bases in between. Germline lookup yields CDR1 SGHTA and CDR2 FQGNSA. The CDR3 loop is CASSSTRAWETQYF. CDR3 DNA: TGTGCCAGCAGCTCTACCAGAGCTTGGGAGACCCAGTACTTC.

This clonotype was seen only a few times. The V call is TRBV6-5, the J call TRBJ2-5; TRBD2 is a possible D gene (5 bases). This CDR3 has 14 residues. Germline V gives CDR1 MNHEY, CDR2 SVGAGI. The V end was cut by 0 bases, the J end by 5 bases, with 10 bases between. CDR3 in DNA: TGTGCCAGCAGTTACTCCCGGGGATTGGAGACCCAGTACTTC. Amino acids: CASSYSRGLETQYF.

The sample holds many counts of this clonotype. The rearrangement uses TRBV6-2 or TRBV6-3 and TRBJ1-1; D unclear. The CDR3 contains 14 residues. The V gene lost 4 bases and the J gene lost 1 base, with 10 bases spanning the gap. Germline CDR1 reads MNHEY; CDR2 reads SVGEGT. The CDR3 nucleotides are TGTGCCAGCAGTTTAGACGGAAAGAACACTGAAGCTTTCTTT. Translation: CASSLDGKNTEAFF.

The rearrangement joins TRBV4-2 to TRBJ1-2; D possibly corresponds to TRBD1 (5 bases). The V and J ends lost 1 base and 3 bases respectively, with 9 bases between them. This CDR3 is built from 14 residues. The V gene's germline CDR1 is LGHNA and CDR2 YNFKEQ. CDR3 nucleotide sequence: TGTGCCAGCAGCCAAGCAGGAGGGGACTATGGCTACACCTTC. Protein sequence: CASSQAGGDYGYTF.

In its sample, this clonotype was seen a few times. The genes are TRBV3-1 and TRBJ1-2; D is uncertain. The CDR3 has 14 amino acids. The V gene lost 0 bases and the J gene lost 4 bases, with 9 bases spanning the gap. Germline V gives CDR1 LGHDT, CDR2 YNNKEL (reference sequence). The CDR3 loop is CASSQEYGVYGYTF. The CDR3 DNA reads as TGTGCCAGCAGCCAAGAATATGGGGTCTATGGCTACACCTTC.

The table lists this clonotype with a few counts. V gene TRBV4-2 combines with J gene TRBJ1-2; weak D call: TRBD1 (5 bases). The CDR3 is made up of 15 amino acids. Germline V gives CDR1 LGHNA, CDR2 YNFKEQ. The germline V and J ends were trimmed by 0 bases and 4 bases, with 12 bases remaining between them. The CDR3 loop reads CASSQEEGRSYGYTF. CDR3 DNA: TGTGCCAGCAGCCAAGAGGAGGGACGGAGCTATGGCTACACCTTC.

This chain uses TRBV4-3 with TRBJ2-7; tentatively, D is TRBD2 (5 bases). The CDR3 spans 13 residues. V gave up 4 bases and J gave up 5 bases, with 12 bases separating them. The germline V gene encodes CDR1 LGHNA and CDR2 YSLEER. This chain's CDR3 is CASSRGLANEQYF. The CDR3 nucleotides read TGCGCCAGCAGCCGAGGCCTAGCCAACGAGCAGTACTTC.

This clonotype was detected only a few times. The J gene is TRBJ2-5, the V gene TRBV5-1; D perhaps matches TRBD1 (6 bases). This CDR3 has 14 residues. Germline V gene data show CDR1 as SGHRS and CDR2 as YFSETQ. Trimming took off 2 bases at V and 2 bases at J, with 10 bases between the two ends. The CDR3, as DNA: TGCGCCAGCAGCTTTACTACAGGGCAAGAGACCCAGTACTTC. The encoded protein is CASSFTTGQETQYF.

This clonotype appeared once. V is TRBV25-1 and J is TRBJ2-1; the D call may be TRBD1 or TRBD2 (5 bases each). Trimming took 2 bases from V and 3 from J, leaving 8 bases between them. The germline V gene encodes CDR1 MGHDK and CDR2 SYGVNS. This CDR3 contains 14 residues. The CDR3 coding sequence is TGTGCCAGCAGTGAAGGGACGGTCTACAATGAGCAGTTCTTC. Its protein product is CASSEGTVYNEQFF. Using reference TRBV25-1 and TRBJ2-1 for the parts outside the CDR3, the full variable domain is EADIYQTPRYLVIGTGKKITLECSQTMGHDKMYWYQQDPGMELHLIHYSYGVNSTEKGDLSSESTVSRIRTEHFPLTLESARPSHTSQYLCASSEGTVYNEQFFGPGTRLTVL.

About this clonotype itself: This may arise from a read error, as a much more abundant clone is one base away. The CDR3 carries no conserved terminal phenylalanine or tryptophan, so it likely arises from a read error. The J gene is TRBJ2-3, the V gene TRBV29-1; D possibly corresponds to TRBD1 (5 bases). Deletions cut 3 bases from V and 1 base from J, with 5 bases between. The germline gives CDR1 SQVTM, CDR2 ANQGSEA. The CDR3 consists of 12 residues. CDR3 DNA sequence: TGCAGCGTTGACAGGGGCACAGATACGCAGTATTTA. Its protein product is CSVDRGTDTQYL.

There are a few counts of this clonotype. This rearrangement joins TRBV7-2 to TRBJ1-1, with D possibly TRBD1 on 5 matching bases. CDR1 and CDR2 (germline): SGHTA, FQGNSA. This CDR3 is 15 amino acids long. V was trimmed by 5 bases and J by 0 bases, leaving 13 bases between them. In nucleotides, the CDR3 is TGTGCCAGCAGCGCCCGACAGCGTGTGAACACTGAAGCTTTCTTT. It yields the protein CASSARQRVNTEAFF.